This TCR beta chain appears in the sequencing data of a study of blood T cell repertoires in COVID-19. Trimming cost V 3 bases and J 5 bases, with 9 bases left between them. Germline CDR1 is DFQATT and CDR2 is SNEGSKA (reference sequence). This CDR3 has 12 amino acids. This clone was seen a single time. Under the authors' procedure: Amplifying reference gene primers gave estimates of nucleated cell counts. The repertoire was sequenced with immunoSEQ multiplex PCR; TCRdb's copy has only in-frame clones and lacks some. The V and J calls and the clone size are those of that table, but D and trimming were determined from the DNA. The repertoire holds some 330,000 clones, approximately 89% seen once, with approximately 1.9% in the top ten.

This rearrangement joins TRBV20-1 to TRBJ2-3; D may be TRBD2 (5 bases). The receptor was isolated from a man aged 40-49 years in a cohort exposed to, infected with or recovered from COVID-19 (not recorded which). Input material: PBMCs or T cells enriched from blood (not recorded which). CDR3 sequence: CSASVRGDTQYF. CDR3 nucleotides: TGCAGTGCTAGTGTACGGGGAGATACGCAGTATTTT.